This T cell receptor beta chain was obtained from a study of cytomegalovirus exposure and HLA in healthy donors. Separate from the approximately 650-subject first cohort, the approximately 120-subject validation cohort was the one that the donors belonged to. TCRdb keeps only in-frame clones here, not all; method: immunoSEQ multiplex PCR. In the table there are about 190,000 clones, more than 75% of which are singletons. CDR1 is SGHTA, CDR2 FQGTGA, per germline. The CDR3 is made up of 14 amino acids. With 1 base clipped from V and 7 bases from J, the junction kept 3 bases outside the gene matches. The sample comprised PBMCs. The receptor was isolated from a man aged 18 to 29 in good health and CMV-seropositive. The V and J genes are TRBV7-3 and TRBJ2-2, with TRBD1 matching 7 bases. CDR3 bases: TGTGCCAGCAGCTTAAGAGGGGGCGGCGGGGAGCTGTTTTTT. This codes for CASSLRGGGGELFF. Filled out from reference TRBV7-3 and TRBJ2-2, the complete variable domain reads GAGVSQTPSNKVTEKGKYVELRCDPISGHTALYWYRQSLGQGPEFLIYFQGTGAADDSGLPNDRFFAVRPEGSVSTLKIQRTERGDSAVYLCASSLRGGGGELFFGEGSRLTVL.